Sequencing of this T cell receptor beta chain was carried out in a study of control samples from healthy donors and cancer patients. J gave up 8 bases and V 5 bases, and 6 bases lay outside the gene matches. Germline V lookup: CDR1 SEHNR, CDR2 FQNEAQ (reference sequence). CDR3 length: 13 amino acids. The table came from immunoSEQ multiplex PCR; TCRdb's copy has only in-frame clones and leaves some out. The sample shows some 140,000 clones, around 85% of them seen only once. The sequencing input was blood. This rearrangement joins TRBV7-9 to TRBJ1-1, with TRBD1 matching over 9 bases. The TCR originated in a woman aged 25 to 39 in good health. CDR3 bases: TGTGCCAGCAGCCAGGGACAGGGATCCGAAGCTTTCTTT. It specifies CASSQGQGSEAFF.